This T cell receptor beta chain comes out of a study of shared clonotypes between healthy human individuals. V was cut by 6 bases and J by 0 bases, with 15 bases left in between. CDR1 is ENHRY, CDR2 SYGVKD, per germline. The length of the CDR3 is 16 residues. CD45RO-negative, CCR7-positively selected cells formed the naive CD8 fraction, excluding terminally differentiated effector memory CD45RA+ cells. Clones were sequenced by immunoSEQ multiplex PCR, and TCRdb holds only the in-frame ones, with some missing. This table holds about 820,000 clones, 85% to 95% found once. The V and J genes are TRBV10-3 and TRBJ2-1; the D is unclear. The sequencing input was naive CD8+ T cells sorted from blood. This TCR came from a young man in good health. The CDR3 DNA sequence: TGTGCCATCAGCGGAACGACTTGGGACTCCTACAATGAGCAGTTCTTC. This codes for CAISGTTWDSYNEQFF.